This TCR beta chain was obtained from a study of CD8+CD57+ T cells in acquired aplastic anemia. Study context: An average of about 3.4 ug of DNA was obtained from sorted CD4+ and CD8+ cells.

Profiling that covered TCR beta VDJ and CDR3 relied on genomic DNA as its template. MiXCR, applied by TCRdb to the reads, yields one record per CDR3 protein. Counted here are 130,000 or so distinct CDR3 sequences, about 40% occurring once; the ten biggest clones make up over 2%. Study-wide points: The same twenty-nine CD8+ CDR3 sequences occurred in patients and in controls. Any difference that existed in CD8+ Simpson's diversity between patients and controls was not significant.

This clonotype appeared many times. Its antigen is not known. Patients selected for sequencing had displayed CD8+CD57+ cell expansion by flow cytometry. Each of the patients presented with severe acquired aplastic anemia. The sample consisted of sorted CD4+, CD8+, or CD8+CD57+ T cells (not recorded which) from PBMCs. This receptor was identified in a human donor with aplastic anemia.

CDR3 DNA sequence: TGCAGTGCTAGGTGGGAAGTGAACTATGGCTACACCTTC. This encodes CSARWEVNYGYTF. The chain employs TRBV20-1 and TRBJ1-2; no clear D gene. The germline CDR1 and CDR2 sequences are DFQATT and SNEGSKA (reference sequence). The CDR3 contains 13 residues. V dropped 3 bases and J dropped 2 bases, with 10 bases sitting between them.